This T cell receptor beta chain originates from a study of T-cell reconstitution after alpha-beta-depleted transplantation in children. Findings of the study overall: Most T-cell counts and diversity one year after the transplant came from T cells that were newly produced. After transplant, high TCRbeta diversity at day 60 in some patients arose from surviving recipient T cells and thymic progenitors.

The library targeted TCRbeta and was prepared with unique molecular identifiers. TCRdb independently ran MiXCR on the PCR reads; one entry per CDR3 protein. The repertoire holds just under 350,000 distinct CDR3 sequences, with around 16% as singletons. As for this clonotype: The antigen is unknown.

The ends lost 6 bases at V and 3 bases at J; junction bases unmatched: 11. This CDR3 is built from 14 residues. Germline values: CDR1 SQVTM, CDR2 ANQGSEA. The specimen comprised PBMCs, mostly from graft donor cells, sampled 360 days after TCRalphabeta/CD19-depleted stem cell transplant. The source is a male patient aged 2-15 years who had a stem cell transplant for acute lymphoblastic leukemia, so the T cells may come from the graft donor. This rearrangement joins TRBV29-1 to TRBJ2-7, with 7 bases matching TRBD2. The CDR3 bases are TGCAGCGTCCTTCTCCTCAAGCGGGGCTACGAGCAGTACTTC. Amino acids: CSVLLLKRGYEQYF.